The rows below give T cell receptor beta chains drawn from one sample of a study of T cell responses to AZD1222 COVID-19 vaccine. Measured with immunoSEQ multiplex PCR; TCRdb has only the in-frame clones, and not every one. The profile shows 200,000 or so clones, approximately 93% of them singletons. This specimen consisted of peripheral blood, obtained 28 days after the second AZD1222 dose. These receptors were obtained from an adult who received the AZD1222 COVID-19 vaccine. Each CDR3 is given with its conserved first and last residue. D genes are given only for firm matches.

j_call d_call v_call cdr3_aa cdr3_nt
TRBJ2-7 . TRBV21-1 CASSKGQGWHEQYF TGTGCCAGCAGCAAGGGACAGGGATGGCACGAGCAGTACTTC
TRBJ2-5 . TRBV5-1 CASSSEAATQYF TGCGCCAGCAGCTCTGAGGCCGCGACCCAGTACTTC
TRBJ2-1 . TRBV7-2 CASSNHNEQFF TGTGCCAGCAGCAACCACAATGAGCAGTTCTTC
TRBJ1-4 . TRBV6-5 CASSYSGSNEKLFF TGTGCCAGCAGTTACTCGGGCAGTAATGAAAAACTGTTTTTT
TRBJ2-5 . TRBV11-3 CASSSGSGQETQYF TGTGCCAGCAGCTCCGGTAGCGGACAAGAGACCCAGTACTTC
TRBJ1-1 . TRBV7-9 CASSASRGLGNTEAFF TGTGCCAGCAGCGCTTCTCGGGGCCTAGGGAACACTGAAGCTTTCTTT
TRBJ1-1 . TRBV25-1 CASSRIGTSGFPEAFF TGTGCCAGCAGTAGGATCGGGACAAGTGGATTCCCTGAAGCTTTCTTT
TRBJ1-1 . TRBV10-3 CAAKTGPNTEAFF TGTGCCGCTAAGACAGGTCCGAACACTGAAGCTTTCTTT
TRBJ1-1 . TRBV12-3/TRBV12-4 CASTLNTEAFF TGTGCCAGCACCTTGAACACTGAAGCTTTCTTT
TRBJ1-1 . TRBV19 CAGKGRVNTEAFF TGTGCCGGTAAGGGCAGGGTGAACACTGAAGCTTTCTTT
TRBJ1-3 . TRBV4-1 CASSQDPKPHPIYF TGCGCCAGCAGCCAAGACCCCAAACCTCACCCCATATATTTT
TRBJ2-1 TRBD1 TRBV3-1/TRBV3-2 CASSQDLGQGFGEQFF TGTGCCAGCAGCCAAGATTTGGGACAGGGTTTCGGTGAGCAGTTCTTC
TRBJ2-2 . TRBV7-7 CASSLRTLGPNTGELFF TGTGCCAGCAGCTTAAGGACCCTGGGACCTAACACCGGGGAGCTGTTTTTT
TRBJ2-7 TRBD2 TRBV4-2 CASSPRLAGTSSYEQYF TGTGCCAGCAGCCCCCGACTAGCGGGGACTAGCTCCTACGAGCAGTACTTC
TRBJ2-3 TRBD1 TRBV6-6 CASSYSQGAGIDTQYF TGTGCCAGCAGTTACTCGCAGGGGGCGGGTATAGATACGCAGTATTTT
TRBJ1-3 . TRBV2 CASATGRSSGNTIYF TGTGCCAGCGCCACGGGACGGAGCTCTGGAAACACCATATATTTT
TRBJ1-2 TRBD1 TRBV19 CASRPTGGAGYGYTF TGTGCCAGTAGACCAACAGGGGGCGCCGGGTATGGCTACACCTTC
TRBJ2-1 . TRBV7-3 CASSFVWGNEQFF TGTGCCAGCAGCTTTGTTTGGGGCAATGAGCAGTTCTTC
TRBJ2-7 . TRBV27 CASSLSMSGAVEQYF TGTGCCAGCAGTTTATCGATGTCTGGGGCCGTCGAGCAGTACTTC